Below are 25 T cell receptor beta chains sequenced from a single sample in a study of blood T cell repertoires in COVID-19. Profiling relied on immunoSEQ multiplex PCR, and the TCRdb table lists in-frame clones only, not all of them. The sample contains about 52,000 clones, about 90% of which appear only once. Material for sequencing was peripheral blood. Receptor source: a human donor with active COVID-19. The donor label of this sample is uncertain.

This chain uses TRBV27 with TRBJ2-1, with 10 nucleotides matching TRBD2. After removal of 6 bases from V and 5 bases from J, the junction contained 19 bases not matched to a gene. Germline-derived CDR1 and CDR2 are MNHEY and SMNVEV (reference sequence). The CDR3 runs to 19 residues. CDR3 nucleotide sequence: TGTGCCAGCAGAGCCCTCCTTATGGCTAGCGGGGGCCCACACAATGAGCAGTTCTTC. It codes for CASRALLMASGGPHNEQFF.

The genes are TRBV7-2 and TRBJ2-7, with 9 positions matching TRBD2. The germline gives CDR1 SGHTA, CDR2 FQGNSA. The ends lost 1 base at V and 2 bases at J; junction bases unmatched: 9. CDR3 length equals 17 residues. CDR3 coding DNA: TGTGCCAGCAGCTTAGGAAGGGCGGGGGGGACTCCCTACGAGCAGTACTTC. Amino acids: CASSLGRAGGTPYEQYF.

The rearrangement links TRBV6-5 to TRBJ1-5; D gene uncertain. Germline CDR1 is MNHEY and CDR2 is SVGAGI. V shed 5 bases and J shed 5 bases, with 16 bases lying between them. This CDR3 comprises 15 residues. CDR3 nucleotide sequence: TGTGCCAGCAGTCCCCGGGAGGGTAGTCATCAGCCCCAGCATTTT. This sequence encodes CASSPREGSHQPQHF.

This clone was observed a few times. The rearrangement joins TRBV7-2 to TRBJ1-2; unclear D gene. V was trimmed by 3 bases and J by 3 bases, leaving 5 bases between them. This CDR3 spans 12 amino acids. Germline V CDR1 and CDR2: SGHTA, FQGNSA. The CDR3 DNA follows: TGTGCCAGCAGCTTGCTAGACTATGGCTACACCTTC. Translating gives CASSLLDYGYTF. Drawing the rest from reference TRBV7-2 and TRBJ1-2, the complete variable domain is GAGVSQSPSNKVTEKGKDVELRCDPISGHTALYWYRQSLGQGLEFLIYFQGNSAPDKSGLPSDRFSAERTGGSVSTLTIQRTQQEDSAVYLCASSLLDYGYTFGSGTRLTVV.

The V call is TRBV27, the J call TRBJ2-7, with a weak D call TRBD2 (5 bases). Germline V lookup: CDR1 MNHEY, CDR2 SMNVEV (reference sequence). The V gene lost 6 bases and the J gene lost 0 bases, with 12 bases spanning the gap. The CDR3 extends over 14 amino acids. The CDR3 sequence: CASRGPLDSYEQYF. As DNA, the CDR3 is TGTGCCAGCAGGGGTCCACTAGACTCCTACGAGCAGTACTTC.

V gene TRBV6-5 combines with J gene TRBJ1-3; D call uncertain. Germline V gene lookup returns CDR1 MNHEY and CDR2 SVGAGI. The CDR3 covers 12 residues. Trimming left V 4 bases short and J 5 bases short, with 6 bases between. The CDR3 DNA reads TGTGCCAGCAGTTCGTATAGAAACACCATATATTTT. It specifies CASSSYRNTIYF.

The chain joins TRBV5-1 to TRBJ2-6; no clear D. The CDR3 runs to 15 residues. Germline V gene data show CDR1 as SGHRS and CDR2 as YFSETQ. The V end was cut by 1 base, the J end by 2 bases, with 7 bases between. This CDR3 reads CASSLFGPGANVLTF. CDR3 coding DNA: TGCGCCAGCAGCTTGTTTGGGCCTGGGGCCAACGTCCTGACTTTC.

The chain couples TRBV3-1 (or the pseudogene TRBV3-2) to TRBJ2-3, with D maybe TRBD1 (7 bases). From germline, CDR1 is LGHDT and CDR2 YNNKEL (reference sequence). Trimming pared 4 bases from V and 11 bases from J, leaving 16 bases between. This CDR3 has 13 residues. The CDR3 loop is CASSLQQGGQQYF. The CDR3 bases are TGTGCCAGCAGCCTACAGCAGGGGGGCCAGCAGTATTTT.

The chain is built from TRBV7-2 and TRBJ2-5; TRBD2 might be the D (6 bases). This CDR3 is built from 14 residues. CDR1 is SGHTA, CDR2 FQGNSA, per germline. Deletions cut 3 bases from V and 2 bases from J, with 10 bases between. The CDR3 is CASSFAGLQETQYF. The CDR3 coding sequence is TGTGCCAGCAGCTTCGCGGGACTTCAAGAGACCCAGTACTTC. The whole variable domain, remainder taken from reference TRBV7-2 and TRBJ2-5, is GAGVSQSPSNKVTEKGKDVELRCDPISGHTALYWYRQSLGQGLEFLIYFQGNSAPDKSGLPSDRFSAERTGGSVSTLTIQRTQQEDSAVYLCASSFAGLQETQYFGPGTRLLVL.

This chain uses TRBV3-1 (or the pseudogene TRBV3-2) with TRBJ1-1; D unclear. This CDR3 spans 13 amino acids. V lost 5 bases and J lost 6, with 13 bases in between. Germline assignment: CDR1 LGHDT and CDR2 YNNKEL (reference sequence). CDR3 residues: CASSSPPGSEAFF. DNA for the CDR3: TGTGCCAGCAGCTCCCCTCCAGGATCTGAAGCTTTCTTT.

A single count supports this clone. The chain recombines TRBV5-4 with TRBJ1-2; unclear D gene. The CDR3 length is 15 residues. The V gene's germline CDR1 is SGHNT and CDR2 YYREEE (reference sequence). Trimming took 0 bases from V and 4 from J, leaving 13 bases between them. The CDR3 region is CASSLAGLMTYGYTF. The CDR3 region has the DNA TGTGCCAGCAGCTTGGCAGGACTGATGACCTATGGCTACACCTTC.

V and J are TRBV7-3 and TRBJ2-1, with TRBD2 matching 8 bases. The CDR3 is 15 residues long. V shed 4 bases and J 2 bases; nucleotides not matched to a gene: 4. Germline lookup yields CDR1 SGHTA and CDR2 FQGTGA. The CDR3: CASSSGGLTYNEQFF. The CDR3, as DNA: TGTGCCAGCAGCTCGGGGGGGTTAACCTACAATGAGCAGTTCTTC. Full variable domain (rest looked up from reference TRBV7-3 and TRBJ2-1): GAGVSQTPSNKVTEKGKYVELRCDPISGHTALYWYRQSLGQGPEFLIYFQGTGAADDSGLPNDRFFAVRPEGSVSTLKIQRTERGDSAVYLCASSSGGLTYNEQFFGPGTRLTVL.

The CDR3: CASSFPLQAPSYEQYF. The CDR3 bases are TGTGCCAGCAGTTTCCCTCTCCAGGCGCCCTCCTACGAGCAGTACTTC. The chain employs TRBV28 and TRBJ2-7; D gene uncertain. The CDR3 spans 16 residues. V lost 3 bases and J 0 bases, leaving 15 bases between the germline ends. Looked up from germline, CDR1 is MDHEN and CDR2 is SYDVKM.

The rearrangement joins TRBV5-5 to TRBJ2-3, with 9 bases matching TRBD1. The CDR3 covers 18 residues. V was pared by 0 bases and J by 0 bases, with 8 bases of the junction left unmatched. The germline V gene encodes CDR1 SGHKS and CDR2 YYEKEE (reference sequence). CDR3 loop: CASSLARTGAFSTDTQYF. The DNA of the CDR3 is TGTGCCAGCAGCTTGGCTAGGACAGGGGCTTTTAGCACAGATACGCAGTATTTT.

The chain links TRBV6-5 to TRBJ2-2; D not certain. The CDR3 sequence is 14 residues long. CDR1 is MNHEY, CDR2 SVGAGI, per germline. V dropped 8 bases and J dropped 1 base, with 11 bases sitting between them. The CDR3 is CASALVRNTGELFF. The DNA of the CDR3 is TGTGCCAGCGCGTTGGTGAGGAACACCGGGGAGCTGTTTTTT.

The chain carries TRBV29-1 and TRBJ2-2, with D uncertain. Germline loops: CDR1 SQVTM, CDR2 ANQGSEA. The CDR3 is made up of 12 amino acids. The CDR3 DNA sequence: TGCAGTGGATTACAGTACACCGGGGAGCTGTTTTTT. Amino acid sequence: CSGLQYTGELFF.

This clone turned up a few times. This chain uses TRBV25-1 with TRBJ2-3, with a weak D call TRBD1 (5 bases). V dropped 5 bases and J dropped 10 bases, with 19 bases sitting between them. The CDR3 has 14 residues. CDR1 and CDR2 (germline): MGHDK, SYGVNS. This chain's CDR3 is CASSFGQMISPQYF. The CDR3 nucleotides read TGTGCCAGCAGTTTCGGACAAATGATCTCCCCGCAGTATTTT.

The V and J genes are TRBV6-5 and TRBJ2-7; the match to TRBD2 covers 11 bases. Trimming removed 5 bases from V and 5 bases from J; junction bases left unmatched: 8. The CDR3 is 15 amino acids. Germline V gives CDR1 MNHEY, CDR2 SVGAGI. The CDR3 is CASSPLAGGIHEQYF. CDR3 DNA: TGTGCCAGCAGTCCGTTAGCGGGGGGGATCCACGAGCAGTACTTC.

J is TRBJ2-3 and V is TRBV24-1, with 8 bases matching TRBD2. Trimming took 3 bases from V and 11 from J; bases not matched to a gene: 6. CDR3 size: 13 residues. Looked up from germline, CDR1 is KGHDR and CDR2 is SFDVKD. This chain's CDR3 is CATSDTSAGVQYF. The DNA of the CDR3 is TGTGCCACCAGTGATACTTCAGCGGGGGTGCAGTATTTT.

The V call is TRBV13, the J call TRBJ2-3; perhaps TRBD2 as D (5 bases). V lost 7 bases to trimming and J lost 5 bases, with 16 bases between them. The CDR3 contains 14 residues. Germline lookup yields CDR1 PRHDT and CDR2 FYEKMQ (reference sequence). Written as DNA, the CDR3 is TGTGCCAGCACCCAGATACTAGATGGAGATACGCAGTATTTT. As protein: CASTQILDGDTQYF.

The chain recombines TRBV21-1 with TRBJ1-1; the DNA was not used to check the table's D call, TRBD1. TRBV21-1 constitutes a pseudogene. The length of the CDR3 is 15 residues. The CDR3 nucleotides read TGTGCCAGCAGCAAACTCGACAGGGGGAACACTGAAGCTTTCTTT. It encodes CASSKLDRGNTEAFF.

The chain employs TRBV24-1 and TRBJ2-1, with 13 bases identical to TRBD2. Germline CDR1 KGHDR, CDR2 SFDVKD. The J segment lost 10 bases and the V segment lost 0 bases, leaving 11 bases of the junction unmatched. This CDR3 spans 18 amino acids. The CDR3: CATSDLSTSGGALGEQFF. The CDR3 DNA is TGTGCCACCAGTGATTTGAGCACTAGCGGGGGGGCCCTCGGAGAGCAGTTCTTC.

The J gene is TRBJ2-4, the V gene TRBV7-9, with a weak D call TRBD1 (5 bases). CDR3 length: 14 amino acids. The germline V and J ends were trimmed by 2 bases and 8 bases, with 13 bases remaining between them. Germline assignment: CDR1 SEHNR and CDR2 FQNEAQ (reference sequence). The CDR3 nucleotides read TGTGCCAGCAGCTTAACCCAGGGTCGGCACATTCAGTACTTC. It codes for CASSLTQGRHIQYF.

The gene calls are TRBV29-1 and TRBJ1-2; TRBD1 matches at 7 bases. Germline CDR1 is SQVTM and CDR2 is ANQGSEA. Trimming removed 0 bases from V and 6 bases from J; junction bases left unmatched: 7. The CDR3 sequence is 14 residues long. CDR3 nucleotides: TGCAGCGTTGAAGATGAGTCACAGGGGAATGGCTACACCTTC. Encoded protein: CSVEDESQGNGYTF.

The genes are TRBV13 and TRBJ2-7; 8 positions agree with TRBD2. Losses at the gene ends were 10 bases for V and 3 bases for J; bases not matched to a gene: 14. Germline lookup yields CDR1 PRHDT and CDR2 FYEKMQ (reference sequence). This CDR3 has 15 amino acids. For the CDR3, the DNA is TGTGCCAACCCCAACCCCGGGACTAGGAACTACGAGCAGTACTTC. Encoded protein: CANPNPGTRNYEQYF.